This T cell receptor beta chain came from a study of PD-L1 blockade in urothelial cancer. Looking at the study overall: Atezolizumab (1,200 mg intravenously every 3 weeks) began at some point between 2014 and 2016 for patients.

Assay: immunoSEQ multiplex PCR; the TCRdb copy retains only in-frame clones and omits some. Counted here are 35,000 to 45,000 clones, 90% occurring once; the ten biggest clones make up approximately 8.8%. Sample numbers ranged from 1 to 8 per patient, encompassing pretreatment and on-treatment collections. Trimming cost V 4 bases and J 3 bases; bases outside gene matches: 2. The CDR3 runs to 13 residues. Germline loops: CDR1 MNHNY, CDR2 SVGAGI (reference sequence). The sequence was collected from a man aged 70 or older with urothelial cancer. Sequenced here: PBMCs, sampled around atezolizumab (anti-PD-L1) treatment. The chain is built from TRBV6-6 and TRBJ2-7; TRBD2 agrees at 8 bases. CDR3 nucleotide sequence: TGTGCCAGCAGTTTGGGACTAGGCTACGAGCAGTACTTC. This encodes CASSLGLGYEQYF.